Below are 17 T cell receptor beta chains sequenced from a single sample in a study of regulatory and conventional T cells in RAG deficiency. The protocol was immunoSEQ multiplex PCR, while the TCRdb copy is restricted to in-frame clones and leaves out a portion. The sample consists of more than 35,000 clones, just under 90% of them appearing once. The sorted conventional CD4+ T cells were CD25-low and CD127-high, with genomic DNA sequenced. These same data were also listed under a study on regulatory T cells. This second study says: Primers: 52 TRBV forward and 13 TRBJ reverse.

The specimen was CD4+ effector T cells sorted from blood. The receptors shown here come from a human donor in good health.

V is TRBV25-1 and J is TRBJ1-2; D remains ambiguous. This CDR3 spans 11 amino acids. Germline CDR1 reads MGHDK; CDR2 reads SYGVNS. Deletions cut 6 bases from V and 4 bases from J, with 6 bases between. CDR3 sequence (DNA): TGTGCCAGCAGCGCAAGCTATGGCTACACCTTC. Amino acid sequence: CASSASYGYTF.

The rearrangement joins TRBV7-3 to TRBJ2-1, with D maybe TRBD2 (6 bases). CDR3 length: 14 residues. Deletions cut 5 bases from V and 12 bases from J, with 20 bases between. CDR1 is SGHTA, CDR2 FQGTGA, per germline. DNA of the CDR3: TGTGCCAGCAGCCCCGAGGGGACCCCCGGGGGGCAGTTCTTC. Translating it yields CASSPEGTPGGQFF.

The chain is built from TRBV10-2 and TRBJ2-5, with D possibly TRBD1 on 7 matching bases. Germline CDR1 and CDR2: WSHSY and SAAADI. The CDR3 length is 16 residues. V was trimmed by 5 bases and J by 3 bases, leaving 19 bases between them. CDR3 nucleotides: TGCGCCAGCAGTCCGTGGGAAGGGGGCGGGAAAGAGACCCAGTACTTC. Its translation: CASSPWEGGGKETQYF.

The chain couples TRBV28 to TRBJ1-1, with D hard to call. Germline V lookup: CDR1 MDHEN, CDR2 SYDVKM. Between the trimmed V and J ends, which lost 4 bases and 10 bases, there was a span of 16 bases. The CDR3 contains 13 residues. The CDR3 protein is CASSYLRSRGAFF. Written as DNA, the CDR3 is TGTGCCAGCAGTTACCTCCGTTCCCGGGGAGCTTTCTTT. The whole variable domain, remainder taken from reference TRBV28 and TRBJ1-1, is DVKVTQSSRYLVKRTGEKVFLECVQDMDHENMFWYRQDPGLGLRLIYFSYDVKMKEKGDIPEGYSVSREKKERFSLILESASTNQTSMYLCASSYLRSRGAFFGQGTRLTVV.

This clone occurred once. CDR3 sequence reads: CASSEAIGLAGGTYNEQFF. The CDR3 DNA is TGTGCCAGCAGTGAAGCGATCGGACTAGCGGGAGGTACATACAATGAGCAGTTCTTC. The chain is built from TRBV6-1 and TRBJ2-1; 14 bases are a match to TRBD2. The CDR3 contains 19 residues. Germline CDR1 MNHNS, CDR2 SASEGT. The trim removed 0 bases at V and 4 bases at J, leaving 8 bases unmatched.

This rearrangement joins TRBV11-3 to TRBJ2-7; either TRBD1 or TRBD2 may fit D (5 bases each). Germline V gene lookup returns CDR1 SGHNT and CDR2 YENEEA. The V end was cut by 6 bases, the J end by 0 bases, with 18 bases between. The CDR3 spans 16 residues. The DNA for the CDR3 is TGTGCCAGCAGTTCTAAAGGGACGGCCAGCTCCTACGAGCAGTACTTC. Translating it yields CASSSKGTASSYEQYF. Drawing the rest from reference TRBV11-3 and TRBJ2-7, the complete variable domain is EAGVVQSPRYKIIEKKQPVAFWCNPISGHNTLYWYLQNLGQGPELLIRYENEEAVDDSQLPKDRFSAERLKGVDSTLKIQPAELGDSAVYLCASSSKGTASSYEQYFGPGTRLTVT.

V is TRBV7-9 and J is TRBJ2-5; no reliable D call. The CDR3 spans 13 residues. Germline V gives CDR1 SEHNR, CDR2 FQNEAQ (reference sequence). The V end was cut by 1 base, the J end by 4 bases, with 7 bases between. CDR3 sequence: CASSLGQRETQYF. CDR3 DNA: TGTGCCAGCAGCTTAGGCCAAAGAGAGACCCAGTACTTC.

The rearrangement links TRBV29-1 to TRBJ1-1; D possibly corresponds to TRBD1 (5 bases). Between the trimmed V and J ends, which lost 5 bases and 3 bases, there was a span of 16 bases. CDR1 and CDR2 (germline): SQVTM, ANQGSEA. This CDR3 contains 14 residues. The CDR3 sequence is CSVRPGGWDTEAFF. In DNA form, the CDR3 reads TGCAGCGTTCGACCCGGGGGTTGGGACACTGAAGCTTTCTTT.

The chain couples TRBV7-9 to TRBJ2-2; unclear D gene. V was clipped by 2 bases and J by 3 bases, with 13 bases between them. The germline CDR1 and CDR2 sequences are SEHNR and FQNEAQ (reference sequence). The CDR3 consists of 16 residues. CDR3 region: CASSLPVKQDTGELFF. CDR3 in DNA: TGTGCCAGCAGCTTACCGGTAAAACAAGACACCGGGGAGCTGTTTTTT.

The chain joins TRBV7-9 to TRBJ2-1; D is undetermined. The ends were cut back, 5 bases at V and 9 bases at J, with 17 bases in the middle. Germline loops: CDR1 SEHNR, CDR2 FQNEAQ (reference sequence). There are 14 residues in the CDR3. In DNA form, the CDR3 reads TGTGCCAGCAGCCCCTTTAGGCTCGAGTCTGAGCAGTTCTTC. The encoded protein is CASSPFRLESEQFF.

The rearrangement joins TRBV19 to TRBJ1-5; D not certain. The CDR3 spans 15 residues. Trimming removed 0 bases at V and 0 bases at J, with 6 bases between. Looked up from germline, CDR1 is LNHDA and CDR2 is SQIVND (reference sequence). Written as DNA, the CDR3 is TGTGCCAGTAGTATAGAAGGATATAGCAATCAGCCCCAGCATTTT. Amino acid sequence: CASSIEGYSNQPQHF.

This clone was found once. Germline and junction disagree at one end, which may indicate a read error. The V and J genes are TRBV11-2 and TRBJ2-7, with D hard to call. Germline CDR1 and CDR2: SGHAT and FQNNGV. The CDR3 totals 14 residues. The CDR3 DNA follows: TGTGCCAGCAGCTTTGTTCCAGGCCAATACGGGCAGTACTTC. This codes for CASSFVPGQYGQYF.

DNA for the CDR3: TGTGCCAGCGGGAGTGGGAGCACAGATACGCAGTATTTT. This sequence encodes CASGSGSTDTQYF. V and J are TRBV7-2 and TRBJ2-3; tentatively, D is TRBD2 (5 bases). Germline V gives CDR1 SGHTA, CDR2 FQGNSA. The CDR3 has 13 residues. V shed 8 bases and J shed 0 bases, with 9 bases lying between them.

The chain recombines TRBV27 with TRBJ1-4; 10 bases agree with TRBD1. The junction had 5 bases not matched to a gene; V was cut back by 2 bases and J by 5 bases. The CDR3 is 16 residues long. The V gene's germline CDR1 is MNHEY and CDR2 SMNVEV (reference sequence). CDR3 sequence (DNA): TGTGCCAGCAGTTTAGGCTGGACAGGGGGAAATGAAAAACTGTTTTTT. As protein: CASSLGWTGGNEKLFF.

V gene TRBV10-3 combines with J gene TRBJ2-7; 7 bases are shared with TRBD1. The CDR3 totals 14 residues. Germline V gives CDR1 ENHRY, CDR2 SYGVKD. Trimming at V came to 7 bases and at J to 0 bases, leaving 6 bases not matched to a gene. CDR3 sequence (DNA): TGTGCCATCACCCGGGACAGCACCTCCTACGAGCAGTACTTC. Translated: CAITRDSTSYEQYF.

The V and J genes are TRBV4-1 and TRBJ2-7; 7 positions match TRBD1. This CDR3 region has 15 residues. The germline CDR1 and CDR2 sequences are MGHRA and YSYEKL. V lost 1 base and J lost 2; bases outside the gene matches: 5. The CDR3 here is CASSQGTGATYEQYF. For the CDR3, the DNA is TGCGCCAGCAGCCAAGGGACAGGCGCAACCTACGAGCAGTACTTC.

The V and J genes are TRBV4-2 and TRBJ2-4, with unresolved D. Trimming took off 1 base at V and 12 bases at J, with 13 bases between the two ends. Looked up from germline, CDR1 is LGHNA and CDR2 is YNFKEQ. The CDR3 runs 13 residues. The CDR3, as DNA: TGTGCCAGCAGCCAAGGGGATACCGGGTCTCAGTACTTC. This sequence encodes CASSQGDTGSQYF.